The clone carrying this T cell receptor (beta chain) was counted a single time. This entry comes from a study of PD-L1 blockade in urothelial cancer. Study background: Men with urothelial cancer arising in the bladder made up about 90% of the roughly 30 patients. Patients' prior chemotherapy regimens numbered 0 to 3.

TCRdb's table, derived via immunoSEQ multiplex PCR, lists solely in-frame clones and lacks some. This table holds about 43,000 clones, around 84% found once. The time point was: pretreatment peripheral blood. From germline, CDR1 is LNHNV and CDR2 YYDKDF (reference sequence). This CDR3 contains 16 residues. V gave up 0 bases and J gave up 4 bases, with 15 bases separating them. The specimen comprised PBMCs, sampled around atezolizumab (anti-PD-L1) treatment. The chain carries TRBV15 and TRBJ1-1; tentatively, D is TRBD1 (6 bases). The sequence derives from a man between 60 and 75 years old with urothelial cancer. The DNA for the CDR3 is TGTGCCACCAGCAGAGATCCTTCAGGGGTGTCCACTGAAGCTTTCTTT. Translated, it gives CATSRDPSGVSTEAFF.